Following are 4 T cell receptor beta chains from one sample sequenced in a study of CD8+ T cells in alopecia areata. Following extraction, RNA underwent reverse transcription to cDNA, which served as the sequencing template. Clones were read by immunoSEQ multiplex PCR, and TCRdb kept only the in-frame ones, dropping some. The sample consists of about 200,000 clones, roughly three fifths of them appearing once. This sample's treatment: oral pan-JAK inhibitor, 5-10 mg twice daily. Sequenced material: CD4+ T cells sorted from blood, taken at week 4, from a patient treated with tofacitinib. These receptors came from a human donor with alopecia areata.

In this sample, this clone turned up once. The chain uses TRBV9 and TRBJ2-2, with unresolved D. The germline V and J ends were trimmed by 2 bases and 6 bases, with 11 bases remaining between them. Germline CDR1 reads SGDLS; CDR2 reads YYNGEE. This CDR3 is 14 amino acids long. The DNA for the CDR3 is TGTGCCAGCAGCGTTCTAGATTATCCCGGGGAGCTGTTTTTT. Translating gives CASSVLDYPGELFF.

The chain joins TRBV7-2 to TRBJ2-3; 7 positions agree with TRBD2. Germline trimming cut 3 bases from V and 2 bases from J; bases unmatched to any gene: 8. This CDR3 contains 16 residues. From germline, CDR1 is SGHTA and CDR2 FQGNSA. The CDR3 DNA is TGTGCCAGCAGCTTGGCGACGGGGGGTGTCACAGATACGCAGTATTTT. Translating gives CASSLATGGVTDTQYF. The entire variable domain, with the rest obtained from reference TRBV7-2 and TRBJ2-3, is as follows: GAGVSQSPSNKVTEKGKDVELRCDPISGHTALYWYRQSLGQGLEFLIYFQGNSAPDKSGLPSDRFSAERTGGSVSTLTIQRTQQEDSAVYLCASSLATGGVTDTQYFGPGTRLTVL.

V usage is TRBV11-2 and J usage is TRBJ2-1; D may be TRBD2 (5 bases). The CDR3 covers 13 residues. Trimming cost V 2 bases and J 6 bases, with 8 bases left between them. The V gene's germline CDR1 is SGHAT and CDR2 FQNNGV. CDR3: CASSLLGVNEQFF. The CDR3 DNA is TGTGCCAGCAGCTTACTCGGGGTCAATGAGCAGTTCTTC.

This chain connects TRBV30 to TRBJ2-3; 9 positions match TRBD2. Germline-derived CDR1 and CDR2 are GTSNPN and SVGIG (reference sequence). CDR3 size: 15 residues. V lost 4 bases and J lost 2; bases outside the gene matches: 7. The CDR3 nucleotides are TGTGCCTGGAATTCAGCGGGGGGTATCACAGATACGCAGTATTTT. This encodes CAWNSAGGITDTQYF.